The clone carrying this T cell receptor (beta chain) was detected a few times. Its cognate antigen is unknown. CDR3 size: 12 residues. Germline CDR1 SGHKS, CDR2 YYEKEE (reference sequence). The germline V and J ends were trimmed by 7 bases and 6 bases, with 10 bases remaining between them. The data originate from a study of response to subunit inactivated influenza vaccine. Study findings and constraints: The authors offered the suggestion that each seasonal influenza vaccination recruits few new T cells.

Each CDR3 protein is one row after TCRdb ran MiXCR on the RT-PCR reads. The table records roughly 700,000 distinct CDR3 sequences, around 14% of them present only once. This TCR was sampled from a man aged 50-59 years who received an inactivated influenza vaccine. Here the sequenced sample was PBMCs from blood, taken 14 to 15 days before vaccination. The chain couples TRBV5-5 to TRBJ2-2, with D hard to call. CDR3 residues: CASASRSGELFF. CDR3 in DNA: TGTGCCAGCGCCAGTCGGTCCGGGGAGCTGTTTTTT.